This entry lists 19 T cell receptor beta chains sequenced from one sample in a study of T-cell reconstitution after alpha-beta-depleted transplantation in children. The library targeted TCRbeta and was prepared with unique molecular identifiers. TCRdb passed the PCR reads through MiXCR, listing each CDR3 protein once. This table has some 130,000 distinct CDR3 sequences, about 9.9% appearing once. The starting material was PBMCs, mostly from graft donor cells, obtained 180 days after TCRalphabeta/CD19-depleted stem cell transplant. These receptors were collected from a girl less than two years old who had a stem cell transplant for combined immunodeficiency, so the T cells may come from the graft donor.

The genes are TRBV4-3 and TRBJ2-7, with TRBD1 matching over 7 bases. Germline CDR1 and CDR2: LGHNA and YSLEER. V was pared by 5 bases and J by 2 bases, with 6 bases of the junction left unmatched. This CDR3 is 14 amino acids long. CDR3 sequence: CASSSDRSTYEQYF. The CDR3 region has the DNA TGCGCCAGCAGCTCGGACAGGAGTACCTACGAGCAGTACTTC.

This clonotype was found a few times. The V call is TRBV2, the J call TRBJ2-1, with unresolved D. The CDR3 extends over 15 amino acids. Trimming removed 5 bases from V and 0 bases from J, with 11 bases in between. CDR1 is SNHLY, CDR2 FYNNEI, per germline. The CDR3 nucleotides read TGTGCCAGCAGTTACGGAAGAGGCTCCTACAATGAGCAGTTCTTC. It codes for CASSYGRGSYNEQFF.

This clonotype was counted only a few times. This chain uses TRBV10-3 with TRBJ2-3, with 7 bases that match TRBD2. CDR3 length: 14 residues. The germline V gene encodes CDR1 ENHRY and CDR2 SYGVKD. The V and J ends lost 6 bases and 0 bases, in that order; junction bases with no gene match: 3. The CDR3 sequence: CAISRGGSTDTQYF. The DNA for the CDR3 is TGTGCCATCAGCCGCGGGGGAAGCACAGATACGCAGTATTTT.

This chain links TRBV7-2 with TRBJ2-1; the D call may be TRBD1 or TRBD2 (5 bases each). Germline values: CDR1 SGHTA, CDR2 FQGNSA. Trimming took 8 bases from V and 8 from J, leaving 10 bases between them. This CDR3 has 11 residues. The CDR3 coding sequence is TGTGCCAGCGGGGTGGGGGATGAGCAGTTCTTC. Translated, it gives CASGVGDEQFF.

The chain employs TRBV14 and TRBJ1-1; 9 nucleotides line up with TRBD1. Germline CDR1 and CDR2: SGHDN and FVKESK. After removal of 2 bases from V and 1 base from J, the junction contained 2 bases not matched to a gene. This CDR3 contains 15 residues. In DNA, the CDR3 is TGTGCCAGCAGCCAAACGGACAGGGGGAACACTGAAGCTTTCTTT. Amino acids: CASSQTDRGNTEAFF.

In this sample, this clonotype turned up a few times. The J gene is TRBJ2-5, the V gene TRBV20-1; 7 bases align to TRBD2. Trimming took 0 bases from V and 5 from J; bases not matched to a gene: 6. CDR1 is DFQATT and CDR2 is SNEGSKA in the germline V gene (reference sequence). CDR3 size: 14 residues. CDR3: CSAREIGRHETQYF. The DNA for the CDR3 is TGCAGTGCTAGAGAAATCGGGAGGCACGAGACCCAGTACTTC.

This clonotype was seen at least ten times. The chain combines TRBV20-1 with TRBJ2-7; 10 bases fit TRBD1. The V segment lost 5 bases and the J segment 6 bases; nucleotides outside the gene matches: 10. Germline V gives CDR1 DFQATT, CDR2 SNEGSKA (reference sequence). The CDR3 spans 14 residues. The CDR3 nucleotides are TGCAGTGCTGAGCTTTGGGACAGGGGTTCCGAGCAGTACTTC. Protein product: CSAELWDRGSEQYF.

This clonotype was counted between two and nine times. This rearrangement joins TRBV4-3 to TRBJ2-7; possibly TRBD1 for D (5 bases). The ends were cut back, 1 base at V and 1 base at J, with 11 bases in the middle. The CDR3 covers 15 residues. Germline CDR1 reads LGHNA; CDR2 reads YSLEER. Here the CDR3 reads CASSQVDSPSYEQYF. The DNA for the CDR3 is TGCGCCAGCAGCCAAGTAGACAGTCCTTCCTACGAGCAGTACTTC.

This clonotype showed up just a few times. The V call is TRBV29-1, the J call TRBJ1-2; D remains unclear. Germline V gene lookup returns CDR1 SQVTM and CDR2 ANQGSEA. V lost 4 bases to trimming and J lost 4 bases, with 13 bases between them. The length of the CDR3 is 13 residues. CDR3 residues: CSVVSRAGYGYTF. CDR3 DNA: TGCAGCGTTGTTTCTAGGGCTGGCTATGGCTACACCTTC.

This clonotype appeared many times. V and J are TRBV25-1 and TRBJ1-3, with 8 nucleotides matching TRBD1. J lost 4 bases, V lost 2 bases, and 4 bases had no gene match. This CDR3 contains 15 residues. Per germline, CDR1 MGHDK and CDR2 SYGVNS. The CDR3 here is CASSEQGTGGNTIYF. For the CDR3, the DNA is TGTGCCAGCAGTGAACAGGGGACAGGAGGAAACACCATATATTTT. The full variable domain, in which reference TRBV25-1 and TRBJ1-3 provide the parts outside the CDR3, is EADIYQTPRYLVIGTGKKITLECSQTMGHDKMYWYQQDPGMELHLIHYSYGVNSTEKGDLSSESTVSRIRTEHFPLTLESARPSHTSQYLCASSEQGTGGNTIYFGEGSWLTVV.

The chain links TRBV20-1 to TRBJ1-2, with a possible D match to TRBD1 (5 bases). Trimming removed 6 bases from V and 4 bases from J, with 18 bases in between. The CDR3 is 14 residues long. Germline assignment: CDR1 DFQATT and CDR2 SNEGSKA (reference sequence). The CDR3 protein is CSAASGWGTYGYTF. The CDR3 DNA reads as TGCAGTGCCGCTAGTGGCTGGGGGACCTATGGCTACACCTTC.

A few counts support this clonotype. The chain couples TRBV5-1 to TRBJ2-1; D is unresolved. V lost 0 bases to trimming and J lost 6 bases, with 16 bases between them. The length of the CDR3 is 16 residues. CDR1 is SGHRS, CDR2 YFSETQ, per germline. The CDR3 DNA is TGCGCCAGCAGCTTGGCCATCGGATCCGCGAGCAATGAGCAGTTCTTC. Protein product: CASSLAIGSASNEQFF.

This clonotype appeared a few times. The V and J genes are TRBV5-6 and TRBJ2-2; 10 bases match TRBD1. This CDR3 is built from 15 residues. V lost 4 bases and J lost 5; bases outside the gene matches: 5. Germline V gives CDR1 SGHDT, CDR2 YYEEEE. CDR3 in DNA: TGTGCCAGCAGCCCGGGACAGGGGAGGACCGGGGAGCTGTTTTTT. This codes for CASSPGQGRTGELFF.

This clonotype was seen a handful of times. The chain couples TRBV7-2 to TRBJ2-7; possibly TRBD1 for D (5 bases). V was clipped by 3 bases and J by 5 bases, with 14 bases between them. Germline assignment: CDR1 SGHTA and CDR2 FQGNSA. The CDR3 sequence is 14 residues long. The CDR3 DNA follows: TGTGCCAGCAGCTTTGTCAGGGCCGGCGACGAGCAGTACTTC. Encoded protein: CASSFVRAGDEQYF.

The chain combines TRBV7-2 with TRBJ2-1, with 10 bases matching TRBD1. Per the germline V gene, CDR1 is SGHTA and CDR2 is FQGNSA. The CDR3 totals 16 residues. V lost 3 bases, J lost 8 bases, and 10 bases stayed unmatched. CDR3 loop: CASSFSGTGASDEQFF. For the CDR3, the DNA is TGTGCCAGCAGCTTCTCCGGGACAGGGGCCTCAGATGAGCAGTTCTTC.

This clonotype was detected a few times. The J gene is TRBJ2-7, the V gene TRBV7-2; D may be TRBD1 (6 bases). Trimming removed 1 base from V and 9 bases from J, with 10 bases in between. Germline loops: CDR1 SGHTA, CDR2 FQGNSA. The CDR3 has 12 residues. CDR3 sequence (DNA): TGTGCCAGCAGCTTAGACAGGGCAGGGCAGTACTTC. It yields the protein CASSLDRAGQYF.

The chain employs TRBV12-3 or TRBV12-4 and TRBJ1-5; D unresolved. The length of the CDR3 is 12 residues. The V end was cut by 7 bases, the J end by 6 bases, with 10 bases between. The CDR3 reads CASNSDRQPQHF. The CDR3 DNA follows: TGTGCCAGCAACTCGGACCGTCAGCCCCAGCATTTT.

This clonotype has a handful of counts. The CDR3 spells CASSHGLAGPDTQYF. The CDR3, as DNA: TGTGCCAGCAGCCACGGACTAGCGGGCCCAGATACGCAGTATTTT. The chain is built from TRBV7-7 and TRBJ2-3; 11 positions agree with TRBD2. Germline V gene sequence: CDR1 SSHAT, CDR2 FNYEAQ (reference sequence). J gave up 4 bases and V 5 bases, and 5 bases lay outside the gene matches. The CDR3 length is 15 residues. The full variable domain, in which reference TRBV7-7 and TRBJ2-3 provide the parts outside the CDR3, is GAGVSQSPRYKVTKRGQDVTLRCDPISSHATLYWYQQALGQGPEFLTYFNYEAQPDKSGLPSDRFSAERPEGSISTLTIQRTEQRDSAMYRCASSHGLAGPDTQYFGPGTRLTVL.

This clonotype was counted many times. CDR3 DNA: TGTGCCAGCAGTTCCCCCTCCTACAATGAGCAGTTCTTC. It yields the protein CASSSPSYNEQFF. The V call is TRBV12-3 or TRBV12-4, the J call TRBJ2-1; the D is unclear. V gave up 4 bases and J gave up 0 bases, with 4 bases separating them. This CDR3 is built from 13 residues.